This record concerns one T cell receptor (beta chain) sequence. The data belong to a study of blood T cell repertoires in COVID-19. Turning to the study itself: Sample material is recorded as cDNA or gDNA derived from T cells, B-cell-depleted T cells, or PBMCs.

The CDR3 is 13 residues long. CDR1 and CDR2 (germline): SEHNR, FQNEAQ (reference sequence). V lost 5 bases, J lost 5 bases, and 10 bases lay in between. Original processing notes: Amplifying reference gene primers gave estimates of nucleated cell counts. Assay used: immunoSEQ multiplex PCR; TCRdb lists only in-frame clones, some missing. That table gives V, J and clone size, and the DNA gave D and trimming. The table has 150,000 to 200,000 clones, around 86% seen once. The sequence was collected from a woman of 80 years or more with COVID-19, enrolled during active disease. Sample: peripheral blood. The V call is TRBV7-9, the J call TRBJ1-5, with TRBD1 as a possible D gene (6 bases). CDR3 sequence: CASSPDSHQPQHF. The CDR3 DNA reads as TGTGCCAGCAGCCCGGACAGCCATCAGCCCCAGCATTTT.